A selection of T cell receptor beta chains follows, all from one sample in a study of CD8 T cells in ankylosing spondylitis. TCRdb recomputed calls from the 5' RACE reads with MiXCR, one row per CDR3 protein. The sample records about 240,000 distinct CDR3 sequences, about 10% being singletons. Sequenced input: blood, either unsorted or a sorted T cell fraction (not recorded which). All receptors derive from a male donor with ankylosing spondylitis or in good health (not recorded which). The CDR3 runs from the conserved cysteine through the conserved F or W. The order of the fields is CDR3 DNA, CDR3 protein, clone size, D gene, J gene, V gene. D genes are given only for firm matches. Rows may omit the clone size; those that give it use once, few, many or a size class.

CDR3nt: TGTGCCAGCAGTGAAGCGGACAGGGCCTACGAGCAGTACTTC
CDR3aa: CASSEADRAYEQYF
abundance: many
d_gene: TRBD1
j_gene: TRBJ2-7
v_gene: TRBV6-1

CDR3nt: TGTGCCAGCAGTGAAGGCAGGGGATTCGAAGCTTTCTTT
CDR3aa: CASSEGRGFEAFF
abundance: many
d_gene: NA
j_gene: TRBJ1-1
v_gene: TRBV6-4

CDR3nt: TGCGCCAGCAGCTTGTGGAACCGCGGGGAGCTGTTTTTT
CDR3aa: CASSLWNRGELFF
abundance: many
d_gene: NA
j_gene: TRBJ2-2
v_gene: TRBV5-1

CDR3nt: TGTGCCAGCAGCCGGGAGTGGGGGGCCTACAATGAGCAGTTCTTC
CDR3aa: CASSREWGAYNEQFF
abundance: NA
d_gene: NA
j_gene: TRBJ2-1
v_gene: TRBV3-1

CDR3nt: TGTGCCAGCAGTGAATGGAGGGGAGGGTACAATGAGCAGTTCTTC
CDR3aa: CASSEWRGGYNEQFF
abundance: few
d_gene: TRBD2
j_gene: TRBJ2-1
v_gene: TRBV2

CDR3nt: TGTGCCAGCAGCTTAGAACGAGCAGATACGCAGTATTTT
CDR3aa: CASSLERADTQYF
abundance: NA
d_gene: NA
j_gene: TRBJ2-3
v_gene: TRBV7-9

CDR3nt: TGTGCCAGCAGACCCCGGAGTGGTGGCACTGAAGCTTTCTTT
CDR3aa: CASRPRSGGTEAFF
abundance: many
d_gene: NA
j_gene: TRBJ1-1
v_gene: TRBV6-1

CDR3nt: TGTGCCAGCAGCCAAGAACCGGGTTCCTACGAGCAGTACTTC
CDR3aa: CASSQEPGSYEQYF
abundance: many
d_gene: NA
j_gene: TRBJ2-7
v_gene: TRBV4-2

CDR3nt: TGTGCCAGCAGTGAAGTAGGGGTCCCCACTGAAGCTTTCTTT
CDR3aa: CASSEVGVPTEAFF
abundance: many
d_gene: NA
j_gene: TRBJ1-1
v_gene: TRBV6-1

CDR3nt: TGCGCCAGCAGCTTGGTAGGGAGGAGATCCTACAATGAGCAGTTCTTC
CDR3aa: CASSLVGRRSYNEQFF
abundance: many
d_gene: NA
j_gene: TRBJ2-1
v_gene: TRBV5-1

CDR3nt: TGTGCCAGCAGCTTAACAACGGTGGGAGTAGGCGAGCAGTACTTC
CDR3aa: CASSLTTVGVGEQYF
abundance: few
d_gene: NA
j_gene: TRBJ2-7
v_gene: TRBV7-9

CDR3nt: TGCAGCGTGATGACCGATGGGGGTAATGAAAAACTGTTTTTT
CDR3aa: CSVMTDGGNEKLFF
abundance: many
d_gene: NA
j_gene: TRBJ1-4
v_gene: TRBV29-1

CDR3nt: TGTGCCAGCAGTTTAGCCCAGGGGGCCGTTAATGAAAAACTGTTTTTT
CDR3aa: CASSLAQGAVNEKLFF
abundance: NA
d_gene: TRBD1
j_gene: TRBJ1-4
v_gene: TRBV28

CDR3nt: TGTGCCAGCAGCTTAACCCAGGGATCACCCCTCCACTTT
CDR3aa: CASSLTQGSPLHF
abundance: few
d_gene: NA
j_gene: TRBJ1-6
v_gene: TRBV7-3

CDR3nt: TGTGCCAGCAGCTCCCCGACCGGGACAGGGGCCAGCTCCTACGAGCAGTACTTC
CDR3aa: CASSSPTGTGASSYEQYF
abundance: few
d_gene: TRBD1
j_gene: TRBJ2-7
v_gene: TRBV11-1

CDR3nt: TGTGCCAGCAGCCAAGTTGCGGGGGTTGGGGAGCAGTTCTTC
CDR3aa: CASSQVAGVGEQFF
abundance: many
d_gene: TRBD2
j_gene: TRBJ2-1
v_gene: TRBV3-1

CDR3nt: TGCAGCGCCGAAGCGGGAAGCTCCTACGAGCAGTACTTC
CDR3aa: CSAEAGSSYEQYF
abundance: many
d_gene: TRBD2
j_gene: TRBJ2-7
v_gene: TRBV29-1

CDR3nt: TGTGCCAGCAGCAACCACCCTAATCAGCCCCAGCATTTT
CDR3aa: CASSNHPNQPQHF
abundance: many
d_gene: NA
j_gene: TRBJ1-5
v_gene: TRBV14

CDR3nt: TGTGCCAGCAGTTACTCTGGCGCTAGCGGGAGCCTACTGAGGGAGCAGTACTTC
CDR3aa: CASSYSGASGSLLREQYF
abundance: many
d_gene: TRBD2
j_gene: TRBJ2-7
v_gene: TRBV6-5

CDR3nt: TGTGCCATCAGTATCGACAGGGGGGCTGGCTACACCTTC
CDR3aa: CAISIDRGAGYTF
abundance: many
d_gene: TRBD1
j_gene: TRBJ1-2
v_gene: TRBV10-3

CDR3nt: TGTGCCAGCACCCCCGAGGACAGAATTAACACCGGGGAGCTGTTTTTT
CDR3aa: CASTPEDRINTGELFF
abundance: few
d_gene: NA
j_gene: TRBJ2-2
v_gene: TRBV28

CDR3nt: TGTGCCAGCAGCTTAGTTTCCGGGGCAGATACGCAGTATTTT
CDR3aa: CASSLVSGADTQYF
abundance: many
d_gene: NA
j_gene: TRBJ2-3
v_gene: TRBV7-2

CDR3nt: TGTGCCAGCAGCCACTTGACAGATACGCAGTATTTT
CDR3aa: CASSHLTDTQYF
abundance: many
d_gene: NA
j_gene: TRBJ2-3
v_gene: TRBV3-1

CDR3nt: TGTGCCAGCAGGGGCGGATTGTTAGCGGGAAGGGGCCCCTCCTACAATGAGCAGTTCTTC
CDR3aa: CASRGGLLAGRGPSYNEQFF
abundance: many
d_gene: TRBD2
j_gene: TRBJ2-1
v_gene: TRBV28

CDR3nt: TGCGCCACTTCGGAAGGACAGGTGAACACTGAAGCTTTCTTT
CDR3aa: CATSEGQVNTEAFF
abundance: many
d_gene: TRBD1
j_gene: TRBJ1-1
v_gene: TRBV5-1

CDR3nt: TGTGCCAGCAGCTCAGACAGCGGGTACTCACCCCTCCACTTT
CDR3aa: CASSSDSGYSPLHF
abundance: NA
d_gene: NA
j_gene: TRBJ1-6
v_gene: TRBV7-1

CDR3nt: TGTGCCAGCAGTTACTTTTCTGAAGAGACCCAGTACTTC
CDR3aa: CASSYFSEETQYF
abundance: few
d_gene: NA
j_gene: TRBJ2-5
v_gene: TRBV6-2/TRBV6-3

CDR3nt: TGTGCCAGCAGCGTAGACCTTTCCTACGAGCAGTACTTC
CDR3aa: CASSVDLSYEQYF
abundance: few
d_gene: NA
j_gene: TRBJ2-7
v_gene: TRBV9

CDR3nt: TGCGCCAGCAGCCTGACTAGCTCCTACGAGCAGTACTTC
CDR3aa: CASSLTSSYEQYF
abundance: many
d_gene: NA
j_gene: TRBJ2-7
v_gene: TRBV5-1

CDR3nt: TGTGCCAGCAGCTTAGGGGCAGCCAATGAGCAGTTCTTC
CDR3aa: CASSLGAANEQFF
abundance: many
d_gene: NA
j_gene: TRBJ2-1
v_gene: TRBV7-2

CDR3nt: TGCGCCAGCAGCTTGGATGGTAGCACAGATACGCAGTATTTT
CDR3aa: CASSLDGSTDTQYF
abundance: many
d_gene: NA
j_gene: TRBJ2-3
v_gene: TRBV5-1

CDR3nt: TGTGCCAGCAGCACTACTAATTTCTACGAGCAGTACTTC
CDR3aa: CASSTTNFYEQYF
abundance: many
d_gene: NA
j_gene: TRBJ2-7
v_gene: TRBV7-8

CDR3nt: TGCGCCAGCAGCTTGGCCCCCCCCGGAGGAGGCCAAGAGACCCAGTACTTC
CDR3aa: CASSLAPPGGGQETQYF
abundance: many
d_gene: NA
j_gene: TRBJ2-5
v_gene: TRBV5-1

CDR3nt: TGTGCCAGCAGCCGAAGCGGGGAAAGCACAGATACGCAGTATTTT
CDR3aa: CASSRSGESTDTQYF
abundance: NA
d_gene: TRBD2
j_gene: TRBJ2-3
v_gene: TRBV11-2

CDR3nt: TGCGCCAGCAGTGATCCGTTTTACTATGGCTACACCTTC
CDR3aa: CASSDPFYYGYTF
abundance: many
d_gene: NA
j_gene: TRBJ1-2
v_gene: TRBV10-2

CDR3nt: TGTGCCATCAGTTATCAACAGGGAGGAGAGACCCAGTACTTC
CDR3aa: CAISYQQGGETQYF
abundance: many
d_gene: NA
j_gene: TRBJ2-5
v_gene: TRBV10-3